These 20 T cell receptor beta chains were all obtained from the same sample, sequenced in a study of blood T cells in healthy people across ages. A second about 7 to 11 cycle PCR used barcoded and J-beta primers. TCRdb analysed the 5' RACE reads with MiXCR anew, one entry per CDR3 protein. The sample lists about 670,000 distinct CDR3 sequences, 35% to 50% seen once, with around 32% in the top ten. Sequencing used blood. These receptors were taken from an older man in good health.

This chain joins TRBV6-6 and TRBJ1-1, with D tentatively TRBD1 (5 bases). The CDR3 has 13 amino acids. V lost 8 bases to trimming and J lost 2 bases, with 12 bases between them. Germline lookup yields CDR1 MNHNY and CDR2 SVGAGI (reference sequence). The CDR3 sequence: CASCGALNTEAFF. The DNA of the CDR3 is TGTGCCAGCTGTGGGGCCCTAAACACTGAAGCTTTCTTT.

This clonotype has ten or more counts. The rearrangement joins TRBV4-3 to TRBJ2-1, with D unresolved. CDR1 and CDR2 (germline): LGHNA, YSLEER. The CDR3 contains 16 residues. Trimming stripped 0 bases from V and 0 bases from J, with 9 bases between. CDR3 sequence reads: CASSQDLGSSYNEQFF. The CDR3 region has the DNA TGCGCCAGCAGCCAAGATCTGGGAAGCTCCTACAATGAGCAGTTCTTC.

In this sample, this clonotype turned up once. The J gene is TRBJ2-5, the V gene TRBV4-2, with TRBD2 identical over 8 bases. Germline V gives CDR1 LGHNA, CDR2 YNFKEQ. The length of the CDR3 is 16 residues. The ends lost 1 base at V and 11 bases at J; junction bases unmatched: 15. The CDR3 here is CASSQAGTSSYNEQYF. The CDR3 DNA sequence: TGTGCCAGCAGCCAAGCCGGGACTAGTTCTTACAATGAGCAGTACTTC.

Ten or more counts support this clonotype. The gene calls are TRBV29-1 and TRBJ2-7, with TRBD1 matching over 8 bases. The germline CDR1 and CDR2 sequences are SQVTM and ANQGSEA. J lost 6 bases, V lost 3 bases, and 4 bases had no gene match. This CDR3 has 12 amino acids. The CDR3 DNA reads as TGCAGCGTTGACCAGGGGGCGGCCGAGCAGTACTTC. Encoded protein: CSVDQGAAEQYF.

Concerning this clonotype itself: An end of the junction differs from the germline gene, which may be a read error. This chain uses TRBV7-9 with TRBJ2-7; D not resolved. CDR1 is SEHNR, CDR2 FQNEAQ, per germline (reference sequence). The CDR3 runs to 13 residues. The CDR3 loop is CAGSLELLYEQYF. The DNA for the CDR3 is TGTGCCGGCAGCTTAGAACTACTCTACGAGCAGTACTTC. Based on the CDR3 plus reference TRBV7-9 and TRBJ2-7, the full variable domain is DTGVSQNPRHKITKRGQNVTFRCDPISEHNRLYWYRQTLGQGPEFLTYFQNEAQLEKSRLLSDRFSAERPKGSFSTLEIQRTEQGDSAMYLCAGSLELLYEQYFGPGTRLTVT.

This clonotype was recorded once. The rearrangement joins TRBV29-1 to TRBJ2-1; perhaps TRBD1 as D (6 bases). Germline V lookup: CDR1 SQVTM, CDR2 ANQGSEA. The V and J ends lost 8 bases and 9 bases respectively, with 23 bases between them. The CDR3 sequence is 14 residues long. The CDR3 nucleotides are TGCAGCTTTGCTGGGGCAGGGGACACACTTGAGCAGTTCTTC. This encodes CSFAGAGDTLEQFF.

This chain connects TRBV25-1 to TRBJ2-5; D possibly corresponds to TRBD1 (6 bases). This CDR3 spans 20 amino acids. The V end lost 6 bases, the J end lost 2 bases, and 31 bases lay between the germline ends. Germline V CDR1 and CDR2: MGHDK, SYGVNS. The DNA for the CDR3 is TGTGCCAGCAGCGACCCCGGGACACCCGGGCTCCGGGCGTATCAAGAGACCCAGTACTTC. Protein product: CASSDPGTPGLRAYQETQYF.

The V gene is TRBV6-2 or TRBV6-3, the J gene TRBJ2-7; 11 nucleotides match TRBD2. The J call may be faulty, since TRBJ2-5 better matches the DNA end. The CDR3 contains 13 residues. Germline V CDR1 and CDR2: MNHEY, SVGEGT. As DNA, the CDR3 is TGTGCCAGCAGCAGTAGCGGGAGGGTGACCCAGTACTTC. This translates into CASSSSGRVTQYF.

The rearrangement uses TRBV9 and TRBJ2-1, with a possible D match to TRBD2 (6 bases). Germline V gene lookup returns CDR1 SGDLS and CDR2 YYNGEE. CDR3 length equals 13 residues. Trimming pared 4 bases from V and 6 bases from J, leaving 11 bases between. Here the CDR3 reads CASSMTRANEQFF. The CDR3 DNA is TGTGCCAGCAGCATGACTAGAGCCAATGAGCAGTTCTTC.

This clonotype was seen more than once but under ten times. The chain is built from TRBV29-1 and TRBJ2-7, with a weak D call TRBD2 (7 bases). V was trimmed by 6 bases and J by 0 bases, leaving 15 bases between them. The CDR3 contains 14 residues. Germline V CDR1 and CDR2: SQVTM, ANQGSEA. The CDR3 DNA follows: TGCAGCGTGAGCGGGACAACCAGCTCCTACGAGCAGTACTTC. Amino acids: CSVSGTTSSYEQYF.

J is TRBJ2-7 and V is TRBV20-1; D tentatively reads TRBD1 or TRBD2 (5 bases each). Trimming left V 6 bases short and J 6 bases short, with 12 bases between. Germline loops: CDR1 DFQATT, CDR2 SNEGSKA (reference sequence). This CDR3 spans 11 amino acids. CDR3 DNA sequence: TGCAGTGCGCGTGGGGGTATCGAGCAGTACTTC. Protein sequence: CSARGGIEQYF.

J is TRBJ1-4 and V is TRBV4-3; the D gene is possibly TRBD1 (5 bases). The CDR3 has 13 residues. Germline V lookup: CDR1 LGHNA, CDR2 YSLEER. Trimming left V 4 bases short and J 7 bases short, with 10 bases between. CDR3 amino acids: CASSRAGLEKLFF. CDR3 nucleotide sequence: TGCGCCAGCAGCCGGGCAGGGCTTGAAAAACTGTTTTTT.

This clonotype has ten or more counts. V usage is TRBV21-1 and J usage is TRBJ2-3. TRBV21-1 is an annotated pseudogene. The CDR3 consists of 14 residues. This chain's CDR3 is CASSKELATDTQYF. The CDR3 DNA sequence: TGTGCCAGCAGCAAAGAACTAGCTACAGATACGCAGTATTTT.

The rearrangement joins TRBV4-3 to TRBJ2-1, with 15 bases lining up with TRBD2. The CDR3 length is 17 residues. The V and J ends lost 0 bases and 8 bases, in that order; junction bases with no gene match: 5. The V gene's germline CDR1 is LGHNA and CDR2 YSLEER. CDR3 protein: CASSQDWGTSGRHEQFF. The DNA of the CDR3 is TGCGCCAGCAGCCAAGATTGGGGGACTAGCGGGAGGCATGAGCAGTTCTTC.

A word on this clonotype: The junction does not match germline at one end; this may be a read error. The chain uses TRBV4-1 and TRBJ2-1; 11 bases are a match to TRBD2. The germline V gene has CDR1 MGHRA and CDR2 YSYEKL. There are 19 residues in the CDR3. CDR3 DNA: TGCGCCAGCAGCCAAGCAACTAGCGGGGGTCTTCCGTCCTACTATGAGCAGTTCTTC. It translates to CASSQATSGGLPSYYEQFF.

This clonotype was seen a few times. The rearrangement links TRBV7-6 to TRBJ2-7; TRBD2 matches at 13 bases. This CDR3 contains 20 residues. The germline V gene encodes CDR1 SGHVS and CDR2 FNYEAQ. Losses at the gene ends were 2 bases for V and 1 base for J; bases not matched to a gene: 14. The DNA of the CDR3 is TGTGCCAGCAGCTTAAAGACAGGCGGACTAGCGGGAGCGGGGTCCTACGAGCAGTACTTC. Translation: CASSLKTGGLAGAGSYEQYF.

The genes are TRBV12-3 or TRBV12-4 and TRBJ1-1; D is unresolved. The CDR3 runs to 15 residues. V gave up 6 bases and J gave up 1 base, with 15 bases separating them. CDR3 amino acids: CASRHNDQQNTEAFF. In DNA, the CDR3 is TGTGCCAGCAGACATAATGACCAACAGAACACTGAAGCTTTCTTT.

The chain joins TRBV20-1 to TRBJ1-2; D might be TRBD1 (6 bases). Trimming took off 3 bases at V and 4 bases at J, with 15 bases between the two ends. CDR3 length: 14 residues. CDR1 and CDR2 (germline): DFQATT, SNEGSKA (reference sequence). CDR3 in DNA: TGCAGTGCTAGCCGGGGGCAGAGGGGCTATGGCTACACCTTC. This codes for CSASRGQRGYGYTF.

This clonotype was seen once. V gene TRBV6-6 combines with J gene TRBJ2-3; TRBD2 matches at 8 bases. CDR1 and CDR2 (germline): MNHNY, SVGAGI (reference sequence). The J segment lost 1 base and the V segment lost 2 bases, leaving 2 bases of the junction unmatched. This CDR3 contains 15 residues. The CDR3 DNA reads TGTGCCAGCAGTTACGTGCGGGAGGGCACAGATACGCAGTATTTT. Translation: CASSYVREGTDTQYF.

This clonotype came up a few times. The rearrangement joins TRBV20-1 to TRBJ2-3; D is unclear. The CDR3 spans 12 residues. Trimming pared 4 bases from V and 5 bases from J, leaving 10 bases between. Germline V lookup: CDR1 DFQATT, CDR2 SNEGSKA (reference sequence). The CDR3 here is CSAMVAQDTQYF. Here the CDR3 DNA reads TGCAGTGCTATGGTGGCTCAAGATACGCAGTATTTT.